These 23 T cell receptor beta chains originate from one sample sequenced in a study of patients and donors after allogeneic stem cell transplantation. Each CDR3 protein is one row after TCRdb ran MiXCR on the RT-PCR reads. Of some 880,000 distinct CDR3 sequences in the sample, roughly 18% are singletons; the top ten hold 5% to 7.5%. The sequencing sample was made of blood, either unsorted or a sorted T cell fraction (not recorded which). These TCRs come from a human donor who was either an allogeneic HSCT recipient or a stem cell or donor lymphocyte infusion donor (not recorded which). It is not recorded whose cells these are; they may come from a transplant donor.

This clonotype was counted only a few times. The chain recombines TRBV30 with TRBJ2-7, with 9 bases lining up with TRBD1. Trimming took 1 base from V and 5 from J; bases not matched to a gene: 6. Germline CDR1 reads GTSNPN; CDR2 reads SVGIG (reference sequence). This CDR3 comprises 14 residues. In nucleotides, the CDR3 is TGTGCCTGGAGTGCTGGGACAGGGTATAACGAGCAGTACTTC. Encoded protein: CAWSAGTGYNEQYF.

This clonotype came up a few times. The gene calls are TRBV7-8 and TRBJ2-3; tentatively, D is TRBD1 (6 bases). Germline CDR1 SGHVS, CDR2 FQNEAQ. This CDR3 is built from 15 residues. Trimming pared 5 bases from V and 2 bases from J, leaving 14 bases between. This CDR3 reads CASSMTQGHTDTQYF. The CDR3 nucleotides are TGTGCCAGCAGCATGACGCAGGGGCACACAGATACGCAGTATTTT.

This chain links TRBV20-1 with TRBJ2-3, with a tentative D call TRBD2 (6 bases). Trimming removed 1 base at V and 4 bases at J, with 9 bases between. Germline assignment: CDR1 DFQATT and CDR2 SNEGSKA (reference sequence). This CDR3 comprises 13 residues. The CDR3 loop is CSARVGGADTQYF. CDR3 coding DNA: TGCAGTGCTAGAGTGGGAGGTGCAGATACGCAGTATTTT.

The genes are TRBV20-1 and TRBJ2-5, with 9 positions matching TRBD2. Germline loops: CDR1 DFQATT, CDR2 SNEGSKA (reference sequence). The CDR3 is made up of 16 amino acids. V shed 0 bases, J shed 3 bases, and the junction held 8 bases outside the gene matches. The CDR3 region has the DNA TGCAGTGCTAGAGATCCCCGGGCTAGCGGGGAAGAGACCCAGTACTTC. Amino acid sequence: CSARDPRASGEETQYF.

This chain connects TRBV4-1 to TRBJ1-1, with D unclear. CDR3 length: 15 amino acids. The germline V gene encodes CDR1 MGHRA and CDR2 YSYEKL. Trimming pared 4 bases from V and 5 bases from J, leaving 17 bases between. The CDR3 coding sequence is TGCGCCAGCAGCCCTCTCCCCGGGGTTGGGACTGAAGCTTTCTTT. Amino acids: CASSPLPGVGTEAFF.

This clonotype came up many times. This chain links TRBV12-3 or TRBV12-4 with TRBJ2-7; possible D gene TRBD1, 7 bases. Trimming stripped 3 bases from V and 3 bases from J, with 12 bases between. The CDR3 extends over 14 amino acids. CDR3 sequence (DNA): TGTGCCAGCAGTTTGGCAGGGGGAGGCTACGAGCAGTACTTC. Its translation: CASSLAGGGYEQYF.

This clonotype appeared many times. Written as DNA, the CDR3 is TGTGCCAGCAGTTTATACAGATCCTACGAGCAGTACTTC. Its translation is CASSLYRSYEQYF. The chain combines TRBV12-3 or TRBV12-4 with TRBJ2-7, with D hard to call. V was pared by 2 bases and J by 1 base, with 6 bases between. The CDR3 runs to 13 residues.

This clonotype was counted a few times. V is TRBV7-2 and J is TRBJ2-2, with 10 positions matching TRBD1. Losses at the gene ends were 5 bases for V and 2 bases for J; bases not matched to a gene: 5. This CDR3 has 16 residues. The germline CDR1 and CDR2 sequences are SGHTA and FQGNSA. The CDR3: CASSAGTGANTGELFF. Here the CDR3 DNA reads TGTGCCAGCAGCGCCGGGACAGGGGCCAACACCGGGGAGCTGTTTTTT.

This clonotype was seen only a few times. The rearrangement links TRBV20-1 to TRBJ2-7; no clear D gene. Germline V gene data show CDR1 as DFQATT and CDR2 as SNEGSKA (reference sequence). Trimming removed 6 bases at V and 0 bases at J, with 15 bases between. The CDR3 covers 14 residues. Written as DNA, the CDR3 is TGCAGTGCAGAGGACGGAGAACTCTCCTACGAGCAGTACTTC. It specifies CSAEDGELSYEQYF.

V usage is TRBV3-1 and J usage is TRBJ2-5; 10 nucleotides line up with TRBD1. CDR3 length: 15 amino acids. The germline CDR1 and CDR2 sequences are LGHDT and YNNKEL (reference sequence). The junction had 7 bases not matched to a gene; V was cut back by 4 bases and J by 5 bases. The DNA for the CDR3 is TGTGCCAGCAGCCCCGGGACAGGGGATACGGAGACCCAGTACTTC. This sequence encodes CASSPGTGDTETQYF.

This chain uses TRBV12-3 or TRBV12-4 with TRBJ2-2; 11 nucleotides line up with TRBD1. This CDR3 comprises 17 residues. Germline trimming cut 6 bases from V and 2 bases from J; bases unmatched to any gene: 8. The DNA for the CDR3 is TGTGCCAGCAGGACCGGGACAGGGGGTCCCAACACCGGGGAGCTGTTTTTT. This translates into CASRTGTGGPNTGELFF.

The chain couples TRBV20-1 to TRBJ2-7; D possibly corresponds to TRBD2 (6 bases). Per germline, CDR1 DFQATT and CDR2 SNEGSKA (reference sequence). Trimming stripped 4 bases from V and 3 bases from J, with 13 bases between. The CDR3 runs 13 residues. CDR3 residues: CSAKEGFLYEQYF. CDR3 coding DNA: TGCAGTGCTAAGGAGGGCTTCCTCTACGAGCAGTACTTC.

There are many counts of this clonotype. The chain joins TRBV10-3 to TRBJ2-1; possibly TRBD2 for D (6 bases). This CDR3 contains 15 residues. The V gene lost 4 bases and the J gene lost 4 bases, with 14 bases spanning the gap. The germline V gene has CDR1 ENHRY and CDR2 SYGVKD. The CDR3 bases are TGTGCCATCAGTGTTGCTAGCGAGAGTTACAATGAGCAGTTCTTC. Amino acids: CAISVASESYNEQFF.

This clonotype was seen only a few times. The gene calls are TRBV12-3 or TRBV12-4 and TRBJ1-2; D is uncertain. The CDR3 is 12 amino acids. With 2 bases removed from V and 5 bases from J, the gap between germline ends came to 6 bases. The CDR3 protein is CASSLKLYGYTF. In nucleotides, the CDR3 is TGTGCCAGCAGTTTAAAACTTTATGGCTACACCTTC.

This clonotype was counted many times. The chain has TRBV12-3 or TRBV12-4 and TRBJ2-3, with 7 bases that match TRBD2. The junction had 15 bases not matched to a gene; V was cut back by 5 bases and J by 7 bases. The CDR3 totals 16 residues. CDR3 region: CASSPLPSGSSYTQYF. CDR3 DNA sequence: TGTGCCAGCAGTCCCCTTCCTAGCGGTTCCTCGTATACGCAGTATTTT.

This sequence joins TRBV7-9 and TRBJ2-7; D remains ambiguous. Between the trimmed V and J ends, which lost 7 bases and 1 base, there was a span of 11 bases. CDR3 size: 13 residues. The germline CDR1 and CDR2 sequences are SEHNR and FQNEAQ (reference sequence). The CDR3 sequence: CASTRVGSYEQYF. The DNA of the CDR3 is TGTGCCAGCACTCGTGTGGGATCCTACGAGCAGTACTTC.

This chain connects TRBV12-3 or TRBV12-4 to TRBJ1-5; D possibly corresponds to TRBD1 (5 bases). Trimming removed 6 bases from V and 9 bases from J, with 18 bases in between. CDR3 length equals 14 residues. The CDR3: CASSITGPLWPQHF. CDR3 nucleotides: TGTGCCAGCAGCATCACAGGACCGTTGTGGCCCCAGCATTTT.

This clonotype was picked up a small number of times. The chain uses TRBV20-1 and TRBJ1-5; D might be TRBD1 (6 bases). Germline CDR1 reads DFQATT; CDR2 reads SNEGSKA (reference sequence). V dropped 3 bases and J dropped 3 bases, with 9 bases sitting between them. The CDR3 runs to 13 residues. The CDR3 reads CSASWGPNQPQHF. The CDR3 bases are TGCAGTGCTAGTTGGGGGCCCAATCAGCCCCAGCATTTT.

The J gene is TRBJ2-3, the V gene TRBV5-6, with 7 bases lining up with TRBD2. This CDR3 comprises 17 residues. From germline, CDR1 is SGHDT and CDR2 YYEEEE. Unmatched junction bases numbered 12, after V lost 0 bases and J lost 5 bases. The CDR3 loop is CASSLAGSGGRVDTQYF. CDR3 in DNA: TGTGCCAGCAGCTTGGCCGGGTCGGGAGGCCGGGTAGATACGCAGTATTTT.

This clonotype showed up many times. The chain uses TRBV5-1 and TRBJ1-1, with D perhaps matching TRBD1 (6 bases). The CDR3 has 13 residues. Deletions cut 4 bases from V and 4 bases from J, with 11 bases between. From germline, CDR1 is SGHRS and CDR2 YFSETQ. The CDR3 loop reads CASSEQGATEAFF. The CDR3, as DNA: TGCGCCAGCAGCGAACAGGGCGCCACTGAAGCTTTCTTT.

CDR3 residues: CASRRGLGTAYEQYF. CDR3 coding DNA: TGTGCCAGCAGGCGAGGACTAGGGACCGCCTACGAGCAGTACTTC. The V call is TRBV12-3 or TRBV12-4, the J call TRBJ2-7; 7 positions match TRBD2. V trimming: 6 bases; J trimming: 2 bases; junction bases outside the gene matches: 10. This CDR3 has 15 residues.

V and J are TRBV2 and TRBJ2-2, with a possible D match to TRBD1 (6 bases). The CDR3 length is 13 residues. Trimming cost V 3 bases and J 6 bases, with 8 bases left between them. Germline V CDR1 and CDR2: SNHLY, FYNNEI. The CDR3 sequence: CASSDAGAGELFF. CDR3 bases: TGTGCCAGCAGTGACGCAGGGGCCGGGGAGCTGTTTTTT.

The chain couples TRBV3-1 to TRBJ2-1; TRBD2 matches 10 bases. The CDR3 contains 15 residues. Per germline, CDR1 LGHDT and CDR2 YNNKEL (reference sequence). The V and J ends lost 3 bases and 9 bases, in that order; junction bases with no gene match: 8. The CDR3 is CASSQYSGRPGEQFF. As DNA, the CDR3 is TGTGCCAGCAGCCAGTATAGCGGGAGGCCGGGTGAGCAGTTCTTC.